Listed below are T cell receptor beta chains from one sample, sequenced in a study of blood T cell repertoires in COVID-19. Some clones are missing from TCRdb's copy, which holds only in-frame ones; the method was immunoSEQ multiplex PCR. The top ten hold less than 20% of the sample, which has some 200,000 clones, roughly 80% seen once. Sample: peripheral blood. The receptors originated from a woman at least 80 years old with active or convalescent COVID-19. The CDR3 runs from the conserved cysteine through the conserved F or W. Fields, in order: D gene, J gene, CDR3 length, V gene, CDR3 protein. The D gene is left open where the match is weak.

D gene: TRBD1
J gene: TRBJ2-1
CDR3 length: 15
V gene: TRBV7-2
CDR3 protein: CASSPETGFSREQFF

D gene: TRBD1
J gene: TRBJ2-7
CDR3 length: 15
V gene: TRBV6-5
CDR3 protein: CASSYIRGRPGEQYF

D gene: TRBD2
J gene: TRBJ2-3
CDR3 length: 17
V gene: TRBV9
CDR3 protein: CASSGTSGRASTDTQYF

D gene: NA
J gene: TRBJ2-7
CDR3 length: 9
V gene: TRBV19
CDR3 protein: CATPSEQYF

D gene: NA
J gene: TRBJ2-7
CDR3 length: 13
V gene: TRBV7-9
CDR3 protein: CASSNPGTYEQYF

D gene: NA
J gene: TRBJ2-7
CDR3 length: 15
V gene: TRBV27
CDR3 protein: CASSLAGSETYEQYF

D gene: NA
J gene: TRBJ2-6
CDR3 length: 13
V gene: TRBV6-5
CDR3 protein: CASQAGGANVLTF

D gene: NA
J gene: TRBJ2-2
CDR3 length: 14
V gene: TRBV15
CDR3 protein: CATSSRRDAGELFF

D gene: NA
J gene: TRBJ1-2
CDR3 length: 13
V gene: TRBV19
CDR3 protein: CASSIELNYGYTF

D gene: TRBD2
J gene: TRBJ2-7
CDR3 length: 14
V gene: TRBV7-9
CDR3 protein: CASSRGGETYEQYF

D gene: NA
J gene: TRBJ1-5
CDR3 length: 14
V gene: TRBV11-2
CDR3 protein: CASSFSGIGQPQHF

D gene: NA
J gene: TRBJ1-1
CDR3 length: 14
V gene: TRBV18
CDR3 protein: CASSPRPSVEEAFF

D gene: NA
J gene: TRBJ1-5
CDR3 length: 18
V gene: TRBV19
CDR3 protein: CASSIAREGGRSNQPQHF

D gene: TRBD2
J gene: TRBJ2-1
CDR3 length: 15
V gene: TRBV19
CDR3 protein: CASSSRRGAYNEQFF

D gene: NA
J gene: TRBJ1-6
CDR3 length: 15
V gene: TRBV28
CDR3 protein: CASTSDRLYNSPLHF

D gene: NA
J gene: TRBJ1-1
CDR3 length: 13
V gene: TRBV5-6
CDR3 protein: CASSPVPGTEAFF

D gene: TRBD1
J gene: TRBJ1-1
CDR3 length: 15
V gene: TRBV12-5
CDR3 protein: CASGLGHRGGGWAFF

D gene: TRBD1
J gene: TRBJ1-1
CDR3 length: 14
V gene: TRBV5-1
CDR3 protein: CASSVGQGATEAFF

D gene: NA
J gene: TRBJ1-1
CDR3 length: 15
V gene: TRBV5-8
CDR3 protein: CASSEAGLLRTEAFF

D gene: TRBD2
J gene: TRBJ2-4
CDR3 length: 15
V gene: TRBV9
CDR3 protein: CASSSWGDYKNIQYF

D gene: NA
J gene: TRBJ2-3
CDR3 length: 15
V gene: TRBV24-1
CDR3 protein: CATSGGTGGSDTQYF

D gene: NA
J gene: TRBJ1-2
CDR3 length: 11
V gene: TRBV29-1
CDR3 protein: CSVSSDYGYTF

D gene: TRBD1
J gene: TRBJ2-5
CDR3 length: 14
V gene: TRBV5-1
CDR3 protein: CASSWTGPQETQYF

D gene: TRBD2
J gene: TRBJ2-5
CDR3 length: 15
V gene: TRBV11-3
CDR3 protein: CASSLITSGGETQYF

D gene: NA
J gene: TRBJ2-7
CDR3 length: 13
V gene: TRBV19
CDR3 protein: CASSIGGPGEQYF

D gene: TRBD1
J gene: TRBJ1-3
CDR3 length: 15
V gene: TRBV2
CDR3 protein: CASSGQGTSGNTIYF